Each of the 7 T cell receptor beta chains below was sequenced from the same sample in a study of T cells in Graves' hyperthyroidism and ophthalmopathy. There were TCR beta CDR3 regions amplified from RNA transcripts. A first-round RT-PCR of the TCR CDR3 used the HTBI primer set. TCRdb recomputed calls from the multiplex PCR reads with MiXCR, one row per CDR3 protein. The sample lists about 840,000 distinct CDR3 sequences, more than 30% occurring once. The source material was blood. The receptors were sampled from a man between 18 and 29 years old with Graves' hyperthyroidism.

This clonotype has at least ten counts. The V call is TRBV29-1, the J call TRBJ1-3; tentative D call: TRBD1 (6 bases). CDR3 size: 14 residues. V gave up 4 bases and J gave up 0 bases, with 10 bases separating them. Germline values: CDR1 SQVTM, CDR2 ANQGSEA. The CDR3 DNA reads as TGCAGCGTTGCCCAGGGACACTCTGGAAACACCATATATTTT. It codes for CSVAQGHSGNTIYF.

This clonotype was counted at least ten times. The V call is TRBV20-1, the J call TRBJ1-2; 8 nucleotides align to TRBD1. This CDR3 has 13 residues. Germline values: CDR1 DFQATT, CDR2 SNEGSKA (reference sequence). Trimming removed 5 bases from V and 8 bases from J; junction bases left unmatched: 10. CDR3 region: CSAGGQGGWGYTF. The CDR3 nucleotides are TGCAGTGCTGGAGGACAGGGAGGATGGGGCTACACCTTC.

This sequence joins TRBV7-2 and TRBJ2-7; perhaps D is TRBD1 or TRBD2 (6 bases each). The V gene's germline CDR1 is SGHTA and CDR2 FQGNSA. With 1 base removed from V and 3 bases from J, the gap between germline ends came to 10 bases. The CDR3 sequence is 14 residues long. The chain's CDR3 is CASSLEQGLYEQYF. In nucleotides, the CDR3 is TGTGCCAGCAGCTTAGAACAGGGACTCTACGAGCAGTACTTC.

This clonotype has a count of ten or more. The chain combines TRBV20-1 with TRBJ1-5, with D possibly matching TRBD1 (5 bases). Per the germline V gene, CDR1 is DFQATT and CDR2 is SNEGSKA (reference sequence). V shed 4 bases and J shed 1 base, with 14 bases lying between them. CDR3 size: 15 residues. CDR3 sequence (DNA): TGCAGTGCTACCATGACAGCGGGAAGCAATCAGCCCCAGCATTTT. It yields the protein CSATMTAGSNQPQHF.

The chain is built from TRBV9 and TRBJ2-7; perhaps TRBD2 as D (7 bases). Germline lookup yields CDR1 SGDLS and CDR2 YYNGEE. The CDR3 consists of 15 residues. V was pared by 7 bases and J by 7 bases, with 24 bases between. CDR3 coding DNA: TGTGCCAGCGGGGGAGGGAGGGGGGCCTACAATGAGCAGTACTTC. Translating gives CASGGGRGAYNEQYF.

CDR3 in DNA: TGTGCCAGCAGCTTCGGAATGGGCGAGCAGTACTTC. Its translation: CASSFGMGEQYF. The rearrangement joins TRBV5-4 to TRBJ2-7, with unresolved D. V was trimmed by 2 bases and J by 6 bases, leaving 9 bases between them. CDR3 size: 12 residues. Germline V gene data show CDR1 as SGHNT and CDR2 as YYREEE (reference sequence).

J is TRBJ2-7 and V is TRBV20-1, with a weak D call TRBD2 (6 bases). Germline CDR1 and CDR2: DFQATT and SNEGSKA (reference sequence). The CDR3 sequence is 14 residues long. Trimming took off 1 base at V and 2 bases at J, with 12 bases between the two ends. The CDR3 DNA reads TGCAGTGCTAGAGTGCGGAGGGGCCCCTACGAGCAGTACTTC. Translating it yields CSARVRRGPYEQYF.